The 3 T cell receptor beta chains below all came from one sample that was sequenced in a study of T cell responses to AZD1222 COVID-19 vaccine. The method was immunoSEQ multiplex PCR; TCRdb's version includes in-frame clones alone and lacks a portion of them. The sample includes over 130,000 clones, less than 95% seen only once; the top ten take roughly 1.3%. Specimen: peripheral blood, collected on day 0 of AZD1222 vaccination. The receptors stem from an adult in good health.

As DNA, the CDR3 is TGTGCCAGCTCACCGCGATCAGGGGGCTTGGGTCAGCCCCAGCATTTT. It translates to CASSPRSGGLGQPQHF. The J gene is TRBJ1-5, the V gene TRBV18; TRBD1 matches at 8 bases. Germline trimming cut 3 bases from V and 6 bases from J; bases unmatched to any gene: 10. CDR3 size: 16 residues. Germline V gene sequence: CDR1 KGHSH, CDR2 LQKENI.

The V gene is TRBV6-5, the J gene TRBJ1-5; 9 nucleotides align to TRBD1. The CDR3 has 15 residues. V lost 6 bases, J lost 2 bases, and 5 bases stayed unmatched. Germline CDR1 and CDR2: MNHEY and SVGAGI. This chain's CDR3 is CASSADRGGNQPQHF. The CDR3 region has the DNA TGTGCCAGCAGCGCGGACAGGGGTGGCAATCAGCCCCAGCATTTT.

The chain has TRBV9 and TRBJ2-3; 7 nucleotides align to TRBD2. This CDR3 comprises 16 residues. Germline V gives CDR1 SGDLS, CDR2 YYNGEE. J gave up 2 bases and V 3 bases, and 9 bases lay outside the gene matches. The CDR3 sequence is CASSAPRGGPTDTQYF. CDR3 sequence (DNA): TGTGCCAGCAGCGCACCCCGCGGGGGACCCACAGATACGCAGTATTTT.